This T cell receptor (beta chain) was retrieved from a study of shared clonotypes between healthy human individuals (dated by TCRdb to the early 2020s). Notes on the research overall: The cohort comprised a couple of women and a few men aged 18 to 49 years. Blood TCR repertoires of five healthy adults were deeply sequenced to estimate repertoire size and the extent of clonotype sharing between individuals. Per donor, three plates each were used for CD4 naive and CD4 memory, two for CD8 naive, and one for CD8 memory. Leukapheresis yielded between about 0.8 and 9.5 billion PBMCs per donor. To increase sequencing depth and limit assay-specific biases, TCR repertoire library preparation and sequencing were carried out by different laboratories using diverse techniques.

The CDR1 and CDR2 encoded by the germline V gene are KGHSH and LQKENI. Including cysteine and phenylalanine, the CDR3 has 10 amino acids. Only CDR3 DNA is held: 30 bases, read in frame from base 1. The donors were healthy, HIV-negative adults with no recently reported acute infections or vaccinations. Only Caucasian adults living in Nashville, Tennessee, USA were represented among the donors. CD4+ T cells were enriched by magnetic negative selection; naive cells were then positively selected on CD45RA, and the negative fraction formed the memory subset. Blood was obtained by leukapheresis, after which PBMCs were separated by Ficoll-Histopaque density gradient centrifugation and cryopreserved in liquid nitrogen vapor phase. Analytical flow cytometry was used to check the purity and quantity of every magnetically sorted T cell population. From each sorted fraction, genomic DNA was isolated and quantified by UV absorbance on a Nanodrop 2000c.

Overall study results and their limits: Incomplete sequencing was indicated by rarefaction of sorted-subset datasets, despite the large sequencing depth. Naive subsets generally had larger estimated clonotype richness than memory subsets did. Pairwise subsampling indicated that sequencing depth was expected to affect the degree of clonotype sharing among donors. Sharing across a few donors was observed for approximately 5% of naive CD4, 3% to 3.5% of naive CD8, over 2% of memory CD4, and around 0.4% of memory CD8 clonotypes. Clonotypes shared by all four sorted-subset donors showed higher generation probabilities than non-shared clonotypes. Sampling was restricted to blood, and TCR repertoires in tissues likely differ from the TCR repertoires found in blood. Because the study included a small number of donors, the genetic and exposure-history diversity represented was limited.

Using the deep immunoSEQ assay, TCR CDR3 regions were amplified from genomic DNA by multiplex PCR. For each cell subset, the extracted genomic DNA was distributed evenly across all wells of several immunoSEQ 96-well plates, and each plate served as one replicate. For sorted subsets, 150 to 250 ng of genomic DNA, equivalent to 25,000 to 35,000 T cell genomes, went into each replicate PCR. The purified libraries were quantified using a Qubit 3.0 fluorometer, sized with a Bioanalyzer 2100, and then quantified again using the KAPA Library Quantification kit. Every immunoSEQ 96-well plate was sequenced on a dedicated single-read 150-cycle Illumina NextSeq 550 flow cell. As for the authors' bioinformatics: Because only junctional sequences without quality scores were contained in the immunoSEQ output, filtering matching that applied to full-length reads could not be performed. Sequences were annotated with PyIR, a Python wrapper for IgBLAST v1.9, using IMGT germline references to assign V/J genes and CDR3. Any read was removed if the V/J assignment was weak (E-value above 1e-6), the CDR3 was missing, or the read contained stop codons, out-of-frame junctions, or ambiguous translated residues. V3J clonotypes were defined as sequences sharing the same inferred V gene, J gene, and CDR3 amino acid sequence. Percentage overlap between repertoires was calculated by dividing the number of shared unique clonotypes by the size of the smaller repertoire. RTK rarefaction, the Chao1 estimator, and Recon v2.1 estimates of unobserved clonotypes were used to assess repertoire richness. Generation probabilities for all TCRbeta clonotypes obtained by the gDNA method from a handful of donors were computed using OLGA. TCRdb retrieved this table from immuneACCESS and kept in-frame rearrangements only. Not all clones are present; in checked studies, unresolved V genes account for under half, and no reason is known for the remainder. The DNA was the basis for D and trimming; V, J and clone size are from that table. The sample data list 2 million to 2.5 million clones, and roughly 94% of these were observed just once. The biggest ten clones account for 0.1% to 0.15% of the sample.

With respect to this clone: There is no known antigen for this receptor. Its ends do not fully match the called genes, so a read error is possible.

The sequence was obtained from a man in his late teens or twenties in good health. Sample: naive CD4+ T cells sorted from blood. The cell subset or site label corresponds to: CD45RA+ positively selected. The V gene is TRBV18 and the J gene is TRBJ1-1, with a weak D call of TRBD1 (5 bases match). Here is the DNA: TGTGCCAGCTCATCACGGGAGGGGCTTTTT. This codes for CASSSREGLF.